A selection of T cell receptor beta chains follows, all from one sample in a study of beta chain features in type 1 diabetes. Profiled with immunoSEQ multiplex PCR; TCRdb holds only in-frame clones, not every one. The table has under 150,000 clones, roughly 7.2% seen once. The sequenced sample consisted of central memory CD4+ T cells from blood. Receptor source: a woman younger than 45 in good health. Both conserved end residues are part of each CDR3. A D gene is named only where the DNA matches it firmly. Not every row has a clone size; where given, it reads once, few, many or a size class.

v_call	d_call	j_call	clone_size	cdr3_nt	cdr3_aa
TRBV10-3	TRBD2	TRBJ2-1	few	TGTGCCATCAGTGAGCGGGCTAGCGGCTCCTACAATGAGCAGTTCTTC	CAISERASGSYNEQFF
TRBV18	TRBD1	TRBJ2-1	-	TGTGCCAGCTCGCTTCTGACAGGGCGATTGGACAATGAGCAGTTCTTC	CASSLLTGRLDNEQFF
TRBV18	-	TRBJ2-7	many	TGTGCCAGCTCAGCGGAGACAGTCTCCTACGAGCAGTACTTC	CASSAETVSYEQYF
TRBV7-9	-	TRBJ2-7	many	TGTGCCAGCAGCGATACAGGGATCCAGTACTTC	CASSDTGIQYF
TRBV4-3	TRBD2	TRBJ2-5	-	TGCGCCAGCAGCCAGTCGGGACTAGCGGGAGTGGAACAAGAGACCCAGTACTTC	CASSQSGLAGVEQETQYF
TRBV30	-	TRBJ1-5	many	TGTGCCTGGACAACAGGGATAGGCAATCAGCCCCAGCATTTT	CAWTTGIGNQPQHF
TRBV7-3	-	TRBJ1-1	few	TGTGCCAGCAGCTTAAGGCAGAACACTGAAGCTTTCTTT	CASSLRQNTEAFF
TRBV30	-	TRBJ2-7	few	TGTGCCTGGAGACGAAACGGGTACCCCATTTACGAGCAGTACTTC	CAWRRNGYPIYEQYF
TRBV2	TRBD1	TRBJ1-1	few	TGTGCCAGCAGTTCGACAGGGGGAACTGAAGCTTTCTTT	CASSSTGGTEAFF
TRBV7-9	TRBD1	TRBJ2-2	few	TGTGCCAGCAGCTCTCGACAGGGCGAGAACACCGGGGAGCTGTTTTTT	CASSSRQGENTGELFF
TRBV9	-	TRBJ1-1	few	TGTGCCAGCAGCCCCCGGAACAGGAACACTGAAGCTTTCTTT	CASSPRNRNTEAFF
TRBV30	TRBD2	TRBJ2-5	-	TGTGCCTGGAGTGTACTGGTACTAGCGACCCAAGAGACCCAGTACTTC	CAWSVLVLATQETQYF
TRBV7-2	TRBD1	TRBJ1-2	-	TGTGCCAGCAGCACACGACAGGGCGTCTATGGCTACACCTTC	CASSTRQGVYGYTF
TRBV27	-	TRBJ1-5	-	TGTGCCAGCAGGACAGGCGGGAATCAGCCCCAGCATTTT	CASRTGGNQPQHF
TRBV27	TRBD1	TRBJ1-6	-	TGTGCCAGCAGTCTACGGGACAGGGGCTCCAATTCACCCCTCCACTTT	CASSLRDRGSNSPLHF
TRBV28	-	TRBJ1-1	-	TGTGCCAGCAGTTTTCGGGATTACAGGGCAGGAATCACTGAAGCTTTCTTT	CASSFRDYRAGITEAFF
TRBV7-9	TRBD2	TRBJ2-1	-	TGTGCCAGCAGCCGGACTAGCGGGAGCTGGGGTGAGCAGTTCTTC	CASSRTSGSWGEQFF
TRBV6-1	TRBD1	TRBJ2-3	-	TGTGCCGGACAGGGGGCTACAGATACGCAGTATTTT	CAGQGATDTQYF
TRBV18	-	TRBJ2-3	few	TGTGCCAGCTCACTTACCGGGGTCCCCGGGACAGATACGCAGTATTTT	CASSLTGVPGTDTQYF
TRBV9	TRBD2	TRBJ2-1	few	TGTGCCAGCAGCGTGGAGCGGGGCAGCTCCTACAATGAGCAGTTCTTC	CASSVERGSSYNEQFF
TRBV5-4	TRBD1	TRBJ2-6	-	TGTGCCAGCACCCGGGGACAGGGGGCATCAGGGGCCAACGTCCTGACTTTC	CASTRGQGASGANVLTF
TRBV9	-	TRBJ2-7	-	TGTGCCAGCAGCGTAGTACAGCCCTACGAGCAGTACTTC	CASSVVQPYEQYF
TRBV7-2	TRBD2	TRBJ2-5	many	TGTGCCAGCAGCTTAGCGACTAGCGGGAGAGATCAAGAGACCCAGTACTTC	CASSLATSGRDQETQYF
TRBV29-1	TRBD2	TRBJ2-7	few	TGCAGCGTTGCGACTAGCGGCTCCTACGAGCAGTACTTC	CSVATSGSYEQYF
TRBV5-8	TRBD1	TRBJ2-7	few	TGTGCCAGCACTCCTGGGGACAGGACCTCCTACGAGCAGTACTTC	CASTPGDRTSYEQYF
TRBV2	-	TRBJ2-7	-	TGTGCCAGCAGGGATACAGGGATCAGCTCCTACGAGCAGTACTTC	CASRDTGISSYEQYF
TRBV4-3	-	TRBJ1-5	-	TGCGCCAGCAGCTATACGGTCAATCAGCCCCAGCATTTT	CASSYTVNQPQHF
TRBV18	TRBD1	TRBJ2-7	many	TGTGCCAGCTCACAACATATGGACAGGGGCTACGAGCAGTACTTC	CASSQHMDRGYEQYF
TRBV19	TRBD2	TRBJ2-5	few	TGTGCCAGTAGCCTGAAAGGACTAGCGGTGGGTGAGACCCAGTACTTC	CASSLKGLAVGETQYF
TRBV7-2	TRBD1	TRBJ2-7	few	TGTGCCAGCAGCGGCCGGGACAGGGGTTACGAGCAGTACTTC	CASSGRDRGYEQYF
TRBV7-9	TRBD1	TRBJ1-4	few	TGTGCCAGCAGCTTCCAACAGGGGCGGGGTGAAAAACTGTTTTTT	CASSFQQGRGEKLFF
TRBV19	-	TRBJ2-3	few	TGTGCCAGTATCGCCAGACCAGGGGGGAGCACAGATACGCAGTATTTT	CASIARPGGSTDTQYF
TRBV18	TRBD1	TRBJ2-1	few	TGTGCCAGCTCACCGGGATCGGACAGGGGTGAGCAGTTCTTC	CASSPGSDRGEQFF
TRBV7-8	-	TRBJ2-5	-	TGTGCCAGCAGCGGAGTGTGGCTAGCTTTTCAAGAGACCCAGTACTTC	CASSGVWLAFQETQYF
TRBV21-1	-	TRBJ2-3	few	TGTGCCAGCAGCAAGTTCAAGCTTAAGGGGGCGGGAGATACGCAGTATTTT	CASSKFKLKGAGDTQYF
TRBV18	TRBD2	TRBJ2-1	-	TGTGCCAGCTCACCACCGGAGACTAGCGGGAGTAAGTTCTTC	CASSPPETSGSKFF
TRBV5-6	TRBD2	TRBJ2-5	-	TGTGCCAGCAGCCCCCTACTAGCGGGGCTCCAAGAGACCCAGTACTTC	CASSPLLAGLQETQYF
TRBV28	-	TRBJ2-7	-	TGTGCCAGCAGCCAACGCGACTACGAGCAGTACTTC	CASSQRDYEQYF
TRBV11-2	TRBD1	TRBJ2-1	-	TGTGCCAGCAGCCTCGACAGGGCGCGGAACAATGAGCAGTTCTTC	CASSLDRARNNEQFF
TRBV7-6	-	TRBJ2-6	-	TGTGCCAGCAGCCCCCGGGGGTCTGGGGCCAACGTCCTGACTTTC	CASSPRGSGANVLTF
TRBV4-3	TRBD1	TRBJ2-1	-	TGCGCCAGCAGCCAAGAAGGCAGGGGGCAAACTGAGCAGTTCTTC	CASSQEGRGQTEQFF
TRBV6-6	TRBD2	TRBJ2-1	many	TGTGCCAGCAGTTGGGGCGGGAGGGCGAGCAATGAGCAGTTCTTC	CASSWGGRASNEQFF
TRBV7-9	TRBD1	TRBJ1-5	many	TGTGCCAGCAGCGCGGACAGGGTCAATCAGCCCCAGCATTTT	CASSADRVNQPQHF
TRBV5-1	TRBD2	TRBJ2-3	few	TGCGCCAGCAGCTTGGAACTAGCGGGAAACACAGATACGCAGTATTTT	CASSLELAGNTDTQYF
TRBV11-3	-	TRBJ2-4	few	TGTGCCAGCAGCTTAACGAAACTAGCCAAAAACATTCAGTACTTC	CASSLTKLAKNIQYF
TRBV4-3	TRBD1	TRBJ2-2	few	TGCGCCAGCAGCCACCGGACAGGGGTGTCCACCGGGGAGCTGTTTTTT	CASSHRTGVSTGELFF